This T cell receptor (beta chain) was identified in a study of cytomegalovirus exposure and HLA in healthy donors. It was with 60 Vbeta and 13 Jbeta primers that the PCR ran. Measured with immunoSEQ multiplex PCR; TCRdb has only the in-frame clones, and not every one. The table includes around 100,000 clones, 73% detected once. Sequenced: PBMCs. This TCR was recovered from a man aged 35 to 55 in good health and CMV-seronegative.

The CDR3 is CASSLGGAGGNTIYF. The CDR3 DNA reads as TGTGCCAGCAGCCTGGGGGGGGCAGGCGGAAACACCATATATTTT. The chain has TRBV6-6 and TRBJ1-3; the D gene is possibly TRBD1 (6 bases). From germline, CDR1 is MNHNY and CDR2 SVGAGI (reference sequence). The CDR3 spans 15 residues. V was cut by 6 bases and J by 4 bases, with 16 bases left in between.